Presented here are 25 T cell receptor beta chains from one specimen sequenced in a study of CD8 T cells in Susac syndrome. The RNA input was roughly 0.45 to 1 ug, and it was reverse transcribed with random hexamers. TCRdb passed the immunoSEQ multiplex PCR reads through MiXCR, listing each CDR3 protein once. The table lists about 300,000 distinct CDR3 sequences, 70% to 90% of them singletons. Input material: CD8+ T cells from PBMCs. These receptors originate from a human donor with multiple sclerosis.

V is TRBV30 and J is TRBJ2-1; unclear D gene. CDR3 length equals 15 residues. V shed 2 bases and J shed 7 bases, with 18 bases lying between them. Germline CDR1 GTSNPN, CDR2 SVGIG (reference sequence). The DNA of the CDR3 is TGTGCCTGGAGTATCCACCCGGAATTCTTGAATGAGCAGTTCTTC. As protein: CAWSIHPEFLNEQFF.

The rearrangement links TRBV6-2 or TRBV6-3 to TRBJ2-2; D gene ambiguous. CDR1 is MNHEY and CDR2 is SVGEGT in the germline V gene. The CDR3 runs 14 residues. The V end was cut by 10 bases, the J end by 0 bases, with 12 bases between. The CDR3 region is CAIRDLANTGELFF. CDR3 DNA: TGTGCCATCCGAGACCTCGCGAACACCGGGGAGCTGTTTTTT.

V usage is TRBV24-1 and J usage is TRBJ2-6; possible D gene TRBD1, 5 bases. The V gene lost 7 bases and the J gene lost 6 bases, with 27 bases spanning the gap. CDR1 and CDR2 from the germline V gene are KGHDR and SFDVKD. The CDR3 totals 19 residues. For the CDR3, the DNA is TGTGCCACCAGCGTGATTTGCATACTTTGGGGCCCTGCGGCCAACGTCCTGACTTTC. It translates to CATSVICILWGPAANVLTF.

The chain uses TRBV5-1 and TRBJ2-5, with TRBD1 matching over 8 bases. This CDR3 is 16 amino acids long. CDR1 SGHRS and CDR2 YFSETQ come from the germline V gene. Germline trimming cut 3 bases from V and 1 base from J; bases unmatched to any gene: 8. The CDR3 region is CASSSSGQVFQETQYF. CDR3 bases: TGCGCCAGCAGCTCCTCGGGACAGGTTTTCCAAGAGACCCAGTACTTC.

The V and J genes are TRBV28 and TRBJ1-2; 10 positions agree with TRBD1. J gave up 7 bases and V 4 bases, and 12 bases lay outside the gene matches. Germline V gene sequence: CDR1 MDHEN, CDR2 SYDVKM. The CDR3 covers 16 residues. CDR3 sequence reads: CASSSWTGGLLSGYTF. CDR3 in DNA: TGTGCCAGCAGTTCCTGGACAGGGGGGTTATTAAGTGGCTACACCTTC.

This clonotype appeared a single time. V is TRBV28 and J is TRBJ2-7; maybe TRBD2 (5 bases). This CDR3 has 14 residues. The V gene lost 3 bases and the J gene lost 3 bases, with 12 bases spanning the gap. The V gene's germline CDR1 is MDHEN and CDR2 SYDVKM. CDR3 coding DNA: TGTGCCAGCAGTTTTGTGGGAGAGGGCTACGAGCAGTACTTC. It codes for CASSFVGEGYEQYF.

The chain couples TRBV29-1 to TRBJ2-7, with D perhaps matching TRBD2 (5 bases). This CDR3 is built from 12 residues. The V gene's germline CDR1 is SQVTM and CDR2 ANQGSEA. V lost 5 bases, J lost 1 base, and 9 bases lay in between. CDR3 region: CSVLASSYEQYF. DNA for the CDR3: TGCAGCGTTTTAGCGAGTTCCTACGAGCAGTACTTC.

The CDR3, as DNA: TGTGCCAGCAGCTCAGAAAATCAAAAACTAGCGGCCCGCACAGATACGCAGTATTTT. This sequence encodes CASSSENQKLAARTDTQYF. This chain joins TRBV7-9 and TRBJ2-3, with 8 bases matching TRBD2. Germline V gene lookup returns CDR1 SEHNR and CDR2 FQNEAQ (reference sequence). The V and J ends lost 4 bases and 1 base, in that order; junction bases with no gene match: 16. The CDR3 extends over 19 amino acids.

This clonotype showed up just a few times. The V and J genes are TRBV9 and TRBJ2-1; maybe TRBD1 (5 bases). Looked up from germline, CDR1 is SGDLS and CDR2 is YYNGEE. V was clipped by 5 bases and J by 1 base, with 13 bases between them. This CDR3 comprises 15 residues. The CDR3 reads CASSGRGVSYNEQFF. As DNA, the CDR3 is TGTGCCAGCAGTGGAAGGGGTGTTTCCTACAATGAGCAGTTCTTC.

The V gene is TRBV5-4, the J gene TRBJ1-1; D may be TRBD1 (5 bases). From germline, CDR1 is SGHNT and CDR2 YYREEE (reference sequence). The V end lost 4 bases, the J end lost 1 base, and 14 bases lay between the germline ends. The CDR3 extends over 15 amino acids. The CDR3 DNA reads TGTGCCAGCAGCCCTTCTTGGGGGTGGAACACTGAAGCTTTCTTT. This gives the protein CASSPSWGWNTEAFF.

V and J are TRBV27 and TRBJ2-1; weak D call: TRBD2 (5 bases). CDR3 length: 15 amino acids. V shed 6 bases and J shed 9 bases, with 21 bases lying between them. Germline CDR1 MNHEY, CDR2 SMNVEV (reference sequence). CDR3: CASSLGGHGRGEQFF. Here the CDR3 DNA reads TGTGCCAGCAGCCTCGGCGGGCATGGCCGTGGTGAGCAGTTCTTC.

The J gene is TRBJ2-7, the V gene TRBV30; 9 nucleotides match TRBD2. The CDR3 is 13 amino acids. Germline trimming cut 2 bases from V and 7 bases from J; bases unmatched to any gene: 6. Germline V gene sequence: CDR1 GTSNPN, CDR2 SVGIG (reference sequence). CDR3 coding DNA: TGTGCCTGGAGTTGGGCTAGCGGGAAGGAGCAGTACTTC. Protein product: CAWSWASGKEQYF.

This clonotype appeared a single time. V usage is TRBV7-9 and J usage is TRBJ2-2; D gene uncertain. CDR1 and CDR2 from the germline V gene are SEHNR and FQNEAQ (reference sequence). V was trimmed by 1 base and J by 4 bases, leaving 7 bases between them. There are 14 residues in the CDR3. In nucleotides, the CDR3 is TGTGCCAGCAGCTTAGGGGGTTTCACCGGGGAGCTGTTTTTT. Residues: CASSLGGFTGELFF.

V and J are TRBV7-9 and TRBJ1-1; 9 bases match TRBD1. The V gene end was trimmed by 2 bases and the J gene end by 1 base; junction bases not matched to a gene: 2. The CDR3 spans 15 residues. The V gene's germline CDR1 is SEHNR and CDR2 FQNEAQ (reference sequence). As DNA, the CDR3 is TGTGCCAGCAGCTTAACGACAGGGGGGAACACTGAAGCTTTCTTT. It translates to CASSLTTGGNTEAFF.

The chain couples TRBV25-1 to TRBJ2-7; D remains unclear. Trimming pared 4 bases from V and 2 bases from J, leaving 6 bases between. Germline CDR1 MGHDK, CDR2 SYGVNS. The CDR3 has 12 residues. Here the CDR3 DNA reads TGTGCCAGCAGTGGTTTGACCTACGAGCAGTACTTC. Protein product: CASSGLTYEQYF.

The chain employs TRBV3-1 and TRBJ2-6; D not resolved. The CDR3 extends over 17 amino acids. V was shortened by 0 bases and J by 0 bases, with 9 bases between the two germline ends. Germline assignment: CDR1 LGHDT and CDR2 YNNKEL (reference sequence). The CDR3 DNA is TGTGCCAGCAGCCAAGATTCGGAGTCCTCTGGGGCCAACGTCCTGACTTTC. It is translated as CASSQDSESSGANVLTF. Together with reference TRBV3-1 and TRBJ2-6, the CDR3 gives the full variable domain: DTAVSQTPKYLVTQMGNDKSIKCEQNLGHDTMYWYKQDSKKFLKIMFSYNNKELIINETVPNRFSPKSPDKAHLNLHINSLELGDSAVYFCASSQDSESSGANVLTFGAGSRLTVL.

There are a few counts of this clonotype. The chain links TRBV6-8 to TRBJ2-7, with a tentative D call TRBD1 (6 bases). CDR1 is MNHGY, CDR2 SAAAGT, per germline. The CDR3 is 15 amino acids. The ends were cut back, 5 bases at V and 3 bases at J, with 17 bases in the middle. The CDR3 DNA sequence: TGTGCCAGCAGTCCAATGGACAGTCTAGTCTACGAGCAGTACTTC. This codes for CASSPMDSLVYEQYF.

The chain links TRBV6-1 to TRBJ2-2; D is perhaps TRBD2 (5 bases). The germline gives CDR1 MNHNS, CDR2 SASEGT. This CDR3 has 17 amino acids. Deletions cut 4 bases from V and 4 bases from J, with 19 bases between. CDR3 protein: CASSGAVEGLITGELFF. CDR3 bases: TGTGCCAGCAGTGGGGCAGTCGAGGGCCTTATCACCGGGGAGCTGTTTTTT.

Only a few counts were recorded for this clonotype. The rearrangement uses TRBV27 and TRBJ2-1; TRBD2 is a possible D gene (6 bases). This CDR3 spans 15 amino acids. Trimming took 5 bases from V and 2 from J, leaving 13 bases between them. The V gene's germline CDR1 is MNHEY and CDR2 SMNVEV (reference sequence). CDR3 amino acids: CASSPGAGTYNEQFF. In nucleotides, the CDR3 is TGTGCCAGCAGTCCGGGAGCCGGAACCTACAATGAGCAGTTCTTC.

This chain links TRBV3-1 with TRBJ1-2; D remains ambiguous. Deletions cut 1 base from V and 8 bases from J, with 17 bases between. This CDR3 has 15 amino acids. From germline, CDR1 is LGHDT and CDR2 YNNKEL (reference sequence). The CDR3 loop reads CASSQGSGWPGGYTF. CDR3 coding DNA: TGTGCCAGCAGCCAAGGGTCGGGGTGGCCGGGGGGCTACACCTTC.

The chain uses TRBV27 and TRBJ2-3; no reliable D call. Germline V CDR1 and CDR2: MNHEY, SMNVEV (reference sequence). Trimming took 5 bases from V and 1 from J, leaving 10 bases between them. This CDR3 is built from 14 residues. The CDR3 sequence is CASSPTPRTDTQYF. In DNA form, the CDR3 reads TGTGCCAGCAGTCCGACACCTCGCACAGATACGCAGTATTTT.

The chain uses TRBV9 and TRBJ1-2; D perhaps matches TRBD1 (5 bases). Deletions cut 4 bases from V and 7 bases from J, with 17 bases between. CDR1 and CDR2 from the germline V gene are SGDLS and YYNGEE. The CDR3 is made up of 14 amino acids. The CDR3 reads CASSPRGMVSGYTF. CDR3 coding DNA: TGTGCCAGCAGCCCCCGGGGGATGGTTTCTGGCTACACCTTC.

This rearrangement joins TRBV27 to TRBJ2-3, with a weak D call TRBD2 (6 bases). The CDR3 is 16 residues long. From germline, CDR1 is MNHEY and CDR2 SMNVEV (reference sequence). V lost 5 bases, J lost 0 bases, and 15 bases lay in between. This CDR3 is CASSPRGWGSTDTQYF. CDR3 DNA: TGTGCCAGCAGTCCACGGGGGTGGGGTAGCACAGATACGCAGTATTTT.

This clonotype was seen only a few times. The CDR3 region has the DNA TGTGCCAGCAGCCAGGGACTGCTCTCCTACGAGCAGTACTTC. Residues: CASSQGLLSYEQYF. The chain has TRBV13 and TRBJ2-7; D perhaps matches TRBD2 (6 bases). The germline V gene encodes CDR1 PRHDT and CDR2 FYEKMQ (reference sequence). The CDR3 sequence is 14 residues long. V shed 5 bases and J shed 0 bases, with 11 bases lying between them.

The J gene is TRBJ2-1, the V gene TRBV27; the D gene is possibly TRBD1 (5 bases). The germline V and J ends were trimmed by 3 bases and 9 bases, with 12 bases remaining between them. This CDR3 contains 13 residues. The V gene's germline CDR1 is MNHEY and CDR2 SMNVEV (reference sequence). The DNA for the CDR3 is TGTGCCAGCAGTTTTTCCAGGGTGGCTGAGCAGTTCTTC. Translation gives CASSFSRVAEQFF.